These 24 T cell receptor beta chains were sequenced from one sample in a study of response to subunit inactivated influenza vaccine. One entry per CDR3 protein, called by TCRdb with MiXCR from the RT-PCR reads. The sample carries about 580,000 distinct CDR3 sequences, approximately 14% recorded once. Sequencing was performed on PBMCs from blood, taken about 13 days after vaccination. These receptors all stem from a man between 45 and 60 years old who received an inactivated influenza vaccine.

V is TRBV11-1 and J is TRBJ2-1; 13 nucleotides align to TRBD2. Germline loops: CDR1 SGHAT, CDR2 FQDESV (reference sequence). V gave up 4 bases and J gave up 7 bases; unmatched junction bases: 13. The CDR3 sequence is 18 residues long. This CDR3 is CASSSGTSGTPRGNEQFF. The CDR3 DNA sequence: TGTGCCAGCAGCTCCGGGACTAGCGGGACTCCCCGGGGGAATGAGCAGTTCTTC.

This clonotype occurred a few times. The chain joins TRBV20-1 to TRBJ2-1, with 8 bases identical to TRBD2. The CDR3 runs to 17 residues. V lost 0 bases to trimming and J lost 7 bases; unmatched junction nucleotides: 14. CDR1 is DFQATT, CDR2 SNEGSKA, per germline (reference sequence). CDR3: CSARDDGRASSLNEQFF. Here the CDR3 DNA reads TGCAGTGCTAGAGATGACGGGAGGGCCTCTTCTCTGAATGAGCAGTTCTTC.

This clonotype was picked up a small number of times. The CDR3 protein is CSASQTANDEKLFF. The CDR3 DNA follows: TGCAGTGCTTCTCAGACAGCCAATGATGAAAAACTGTTTTTT. The genes are TRBV20-1 and TRBJ1-4; a possible D gene is TRBD1 (5 bases). The CDR3 has 14 residues. V dropped 5 bases and J dropped 6 bases, with 16 bases sitting between them. From germline, CDR1 is DFQATT and CDR2 SNEGSKA (reference sequence).

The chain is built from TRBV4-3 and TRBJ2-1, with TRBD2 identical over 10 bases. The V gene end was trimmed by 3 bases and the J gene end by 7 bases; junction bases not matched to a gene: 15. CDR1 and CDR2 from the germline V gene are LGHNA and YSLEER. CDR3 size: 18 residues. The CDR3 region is CASSHYLVASGSLNEQFF. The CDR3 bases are TGCGCCAGCAGCCATTACCTAGTGGCTAGCGGGAGTCTTAATGAGCAGTTCTTC.

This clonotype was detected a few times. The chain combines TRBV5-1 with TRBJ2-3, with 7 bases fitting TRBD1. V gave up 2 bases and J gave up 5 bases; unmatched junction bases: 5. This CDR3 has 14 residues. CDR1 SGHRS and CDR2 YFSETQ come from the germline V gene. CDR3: CASSFDRVGDTQYF. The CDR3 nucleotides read TGCGCCAGCAGCTTCGACAGGGTTGGAGATACGCAGTATTTT. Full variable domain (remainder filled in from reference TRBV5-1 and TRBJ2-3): KAGVTQTPRYLIKTRGQQVTLSCSPISGHRSVSWYQQTPGQGLQFLFEYFSETQRNKGNFPGRFSGRQFSNSRSEMNVSTLELGDSALYLCASSFDRVGDTQYFGPGTRLTVL.

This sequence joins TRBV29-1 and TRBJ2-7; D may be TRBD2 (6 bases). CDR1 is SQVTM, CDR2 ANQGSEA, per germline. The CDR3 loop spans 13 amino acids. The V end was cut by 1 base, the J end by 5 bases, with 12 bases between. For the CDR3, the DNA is TGCAGCGTTGAAGGGGCGGGGAGGCACGAGCAGTACTTC. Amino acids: CSVEGAGRHEQYF.

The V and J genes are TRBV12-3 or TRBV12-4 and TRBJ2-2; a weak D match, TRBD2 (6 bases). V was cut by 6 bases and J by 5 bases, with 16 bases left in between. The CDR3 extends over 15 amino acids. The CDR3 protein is CASRGRKGPTGELFF. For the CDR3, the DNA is TGTGCCAGCAGGGGGAGGAAAGGCCCTACCGGGGAGCTGTTTTTT.

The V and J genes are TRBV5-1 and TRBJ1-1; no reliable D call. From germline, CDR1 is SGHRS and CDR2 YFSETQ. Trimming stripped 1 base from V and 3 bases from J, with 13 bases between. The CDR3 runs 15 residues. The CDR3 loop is CASSLLVLGDTEAFF. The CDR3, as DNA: TGCGCCAGCAGCTTGTTGGTTCTTGGGGACACTGAAGCTTTCTTT.

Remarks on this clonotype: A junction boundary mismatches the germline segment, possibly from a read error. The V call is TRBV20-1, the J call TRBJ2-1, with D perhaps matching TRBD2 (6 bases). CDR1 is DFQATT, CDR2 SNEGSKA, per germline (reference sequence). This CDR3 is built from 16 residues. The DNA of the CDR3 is TGCAGTGCCCCCCGAGTTAGCGGAAGCTCCTACAATAAGCAGTTCTTC. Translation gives CSAPRVSGSSYNKQFF.

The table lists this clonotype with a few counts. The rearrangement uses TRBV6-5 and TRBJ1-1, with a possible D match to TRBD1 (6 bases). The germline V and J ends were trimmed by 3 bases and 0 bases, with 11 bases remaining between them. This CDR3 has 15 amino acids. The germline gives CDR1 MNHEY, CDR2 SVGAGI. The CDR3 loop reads CASSYGGGLNTEAFF. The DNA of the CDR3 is TGTGCCAGCAGTTATGGGGGGGGCCTGAACACTGAAGCTTTCTTT.

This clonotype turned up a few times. The CDR3 sequence is CASSLEPQETQYF. The CDR3, as DNA: TGCGCCAGCAGCTTGGAACCCCAAGAGACCCAGTACTTC. The genes are TRBV5-1 and TRBJ2-5, with D uncertain. The CDR3 sequence is 13 residues long. Germline CDR1 is SGHRS and CDR2 is YFSETQ. V was cut by 0 bases and J by 1 base, with 4 bases left in between.

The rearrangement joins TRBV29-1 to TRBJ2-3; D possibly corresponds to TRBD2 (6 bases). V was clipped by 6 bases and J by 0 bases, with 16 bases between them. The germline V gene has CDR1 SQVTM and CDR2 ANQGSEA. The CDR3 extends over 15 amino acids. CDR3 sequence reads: CSVAGTSTSTDTQYF. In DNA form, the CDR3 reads TGCAGCGTCGCCGGGACTTCTACTAGCACAGATACGCAGTATTTT.

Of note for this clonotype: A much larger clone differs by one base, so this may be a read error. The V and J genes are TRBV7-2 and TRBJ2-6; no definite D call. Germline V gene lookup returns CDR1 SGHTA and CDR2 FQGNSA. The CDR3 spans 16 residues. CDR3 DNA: TGTGCCTGCAGCTTCGCAGCAAGCTCTGGGGCCAACGTCCTGACTTTC. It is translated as CACSFAASSGANVLTF. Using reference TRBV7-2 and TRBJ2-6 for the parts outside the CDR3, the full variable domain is GAGVSQSPSNKVTEKGKDVELRCDPISGHTALYWYRQSLGQGLEFLIYFQGNSAPDKSGLPSDRFSAERTGGSVSTLTIQRTQQEDSAVYLCACSFAASSGANVLTFGAGSRLTVL.

The CDR3: CASSLVRGVNEQYF. CDR3 in DNA: TGCGCCAGCAGCTTGGTTCGGGGTGTGAACGAGCAGTACTTC. This rearrangement joins TRBV5-1 to TRBJ2-7; tentative D call: TRBD2 (5 bases). This CDR3 is 14 amino acids long. V was shortened by 0 bases and J by 5 bases, with 12 bases between the two germline ends. CDR1 SGHRS and CDR2 YFSETQ come from the germline V gene.

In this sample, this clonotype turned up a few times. The CDR3 loop is CATSRDRTPSSYEQYF. For the CDR3, the DNA is TGTGCCACCAGCAGAGATCGGACACCTAGCTCCTACGAGCAGTACTTC. The chain carries TRBV15 and TRBJ2-7, with D perhaps matching TRBD1 (5 bases). The CDR3 is made up of 16 amino acids. Germline loops: CDR1 LNHNV, CDR2 YYDKDF (reference sequence). V was trimmed by 0 bases and J by 0 bases, leaving 12 bases between them.

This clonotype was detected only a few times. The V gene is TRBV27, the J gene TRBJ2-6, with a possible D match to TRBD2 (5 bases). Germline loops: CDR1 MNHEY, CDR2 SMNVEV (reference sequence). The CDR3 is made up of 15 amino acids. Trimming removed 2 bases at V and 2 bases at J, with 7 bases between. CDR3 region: CASSLIGAGANVLTF. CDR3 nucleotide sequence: TGTGCCAGCAGTTTAATCGGGGCTGGGGCCAACGTCCTGACTTTC.

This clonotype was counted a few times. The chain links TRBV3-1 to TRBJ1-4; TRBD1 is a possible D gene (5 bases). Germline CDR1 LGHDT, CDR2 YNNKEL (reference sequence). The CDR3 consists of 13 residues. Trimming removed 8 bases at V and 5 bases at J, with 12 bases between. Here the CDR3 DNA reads TGTGCCAGCCGAAAGGGGTTGAATGAAAAACTGTTTTTT. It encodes CASRKGLNEKLFF.

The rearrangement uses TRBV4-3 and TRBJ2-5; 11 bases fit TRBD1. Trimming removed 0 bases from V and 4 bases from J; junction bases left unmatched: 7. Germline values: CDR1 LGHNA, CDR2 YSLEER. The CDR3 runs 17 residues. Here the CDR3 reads CASSQEPPGTGGETQYF. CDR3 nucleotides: TGCGCCAGCAGCCAAGAACCCCCAGGGACAGGGGGAGAGACCCAGTACTTC.

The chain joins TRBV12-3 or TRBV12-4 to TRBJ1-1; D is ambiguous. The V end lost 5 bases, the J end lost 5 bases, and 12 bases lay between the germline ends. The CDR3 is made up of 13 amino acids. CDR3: CASSLDLWTEAFF. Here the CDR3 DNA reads TGTGCCAGCAGTCTGGACTTGTGGACTGAAGCTTTCTTT.

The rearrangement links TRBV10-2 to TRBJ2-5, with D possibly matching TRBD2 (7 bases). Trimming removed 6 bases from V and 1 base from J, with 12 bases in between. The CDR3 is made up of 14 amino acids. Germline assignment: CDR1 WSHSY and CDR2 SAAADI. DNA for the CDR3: TGCGCCAGCAGGACCGGGGGGCTCCAAGAGACCCAGTACTTC. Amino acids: CASRTGGLQETQYF.

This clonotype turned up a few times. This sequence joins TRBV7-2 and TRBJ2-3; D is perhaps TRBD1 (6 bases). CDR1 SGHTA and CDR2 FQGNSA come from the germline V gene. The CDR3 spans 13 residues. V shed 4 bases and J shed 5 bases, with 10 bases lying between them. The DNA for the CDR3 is TGTGCCAGCAGCTCCCAGGGGATAGATACGCAGTATTTT. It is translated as CASSSQGIDTQYF.

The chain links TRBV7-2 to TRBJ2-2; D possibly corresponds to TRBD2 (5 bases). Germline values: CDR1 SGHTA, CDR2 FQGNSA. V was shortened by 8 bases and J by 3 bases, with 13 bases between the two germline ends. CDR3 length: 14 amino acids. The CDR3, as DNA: TGTGCCAGCGCGAGAACGGACTACACCGGGGAGCTGTTTTTT. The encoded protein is CASARTDYTGELFF.

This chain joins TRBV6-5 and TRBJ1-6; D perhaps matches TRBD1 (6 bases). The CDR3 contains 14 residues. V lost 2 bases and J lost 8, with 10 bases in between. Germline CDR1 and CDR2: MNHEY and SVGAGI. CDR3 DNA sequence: TGTGCCAGCAGTTACCGGGGGCGATATTCACCCCTCCACTTT. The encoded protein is CASSYRGRYSPLHF.

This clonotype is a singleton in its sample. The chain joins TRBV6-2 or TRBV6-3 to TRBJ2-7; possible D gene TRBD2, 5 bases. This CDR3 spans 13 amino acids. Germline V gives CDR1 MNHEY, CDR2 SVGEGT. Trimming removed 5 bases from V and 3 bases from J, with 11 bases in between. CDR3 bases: TGTGCCAGCAGTACCTACGGGGACTACGAGCAGTACTTC. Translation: CASSTYGDYEQYF.